This T cell receptor beta chain emerged from a study of quantifying T cell responses using KT2 cells. In the study overall: Reverse transcription used primers in the TCR alpha and beta constant regions.

An oligo carrying a UMI was ligated to the cDNA 3' end. An equimolar mix of RC1.1 and RC1.2 primed the beta chain across TRBC1 and TRBC2. One entry per CDR3 protein, called by TCRdb with MiXCR from the UMI-ligation and nested PCR reads. Of tens of thousands of distinct CDR3 sequences in the sample, approximately 13% are singletons; the top ten hold about 9.5%. The sequenced sample consisted of PBMCs spiked with cells of the T cell clone KT2. This TCR was recovered from a human donor.

Written as DNA, the CDR3 is TGTGCCAGCAGCTCCCCAGGCGCGAACCACACAGATACGCAGTATTTT. Protein product: CASSSPGANHTDTQYF. The chain employs TRBV7-6 and TRBJ2-3, with D uncertain. The CDR3 is made up of 16 amino acids. Germline CDR1 SGHVS, CDR2 FNYEAQ. V was pared by 4 bases and J by 2 bases, with 16 bases between. Supplemented by reference TRBV7-6 and TRBJ2-3, the full variable domain reads GAGVSQSPRYKVTKRGQDVALRCDPISGHVSLYWYRQALGQGPEFLTYFNYEAQQDKSGLPNDRFSAERPEGSISTLTIQRTEQRDSAMYRCASSSPGANHTDTQYFGPGTRLTVL.